This T cell receptor beta chain was identified in a study of CXCR3-negative and CXCR3-positive naive CD8 T cells. Whole-study findings and limits: Diversity in memory CD8+ cells fell much lower than the comparably high levels seen in both naive subsets. Naive cells, whether CXCR3-negative or CXCR3-positive, had similar TRBV-TRBJ usage, while memory cells differed. More hydrophobic TRB CDR3s occurred in CXCR3-positive than in CXCR3-negative naive cells.

Remarks on this clonotype: The antigen is not known.

Identification of naive CD8+ T cells rested on CD45RO-CCR7+CD27+CD95- status. The V gene's germline CDR1 is SNHLY and CDR2 FYNNEI. The CDR3 totals 16 residues. The study made its TRB cDNA libraries by 5' RACE, adding UMI labels. TCRdb reprocessed the 5' RACE reads, keeping one entry per CDR3 protein, no DNA. This sample contains more than 75,000 distinct CDR3 sequences. This receptor was obtained from a human donor in good health. Some clones in this sample may be carry-over from other donors' samples. Sequenced: naive CXCR3+ CD8+ T cells from blood. Indicated subset: CD45RO-CCR7+CD27+CD95- naive CD8+ T cells expressing CXCR3 (TNR3+). This chain uses TRBV2 with TRBJ1-1; TCRdb's assignment of TRBD1 cannot be checked, as there is no DNA. CDR3 sequence: CASSETGSHLNTEAFF.